The 5 T cell receptor beta chains below all came from one sample that was sequenced in a study of T-cell memory formation after mild COVID-19. Using its own MiXCR run on the 5' RACE reads, TCRdb lists one record per CDR3 protein. Among tens of thousands of distinct CDR3 sequences listed, approximately 15% were seen once. Sequenced input: PBMCs or a T cell subset sorted from them (not recorded which). Every receptor here comes from an adult woman who had mild COVID-19 (a few samples of this study predate the infection). Cell type and time point are not known.

This clonotype has a count of ten or more. The genes are TRBV12-3 or TRBV12-4 and TRBJ2-1; the D gene could be TRBD1 or TRBD2 (5 bases each). V was trimmed by 1 base and J by 6 bases, leaving 10 bases between them. This CDR3 has 14 residues. Here the CDR3 DNA reads TGTGCCAGCAGTTTAGGGGGGACGTCCAATGAGCAGTTCTTC. The encoded protein is CASSLGGTSNEQFF.

The V gene is TRBV15, the J gene TRBJ2-3, with TRBD2 identical over 10 bases. V shed 5 bases and J 0 bases; nucleotides not matched to a gene: 5. Looked up from germline, CDR1 is LNHNV and CDR2 is YYDKDF (reference sequence). The CDR3 has 16 residues. Here the CDR3 reads CATSELAGSSTDTQYF. CDR3 DNA: TGTGCCACCAGCGAACTAGCGGGGAGTAGCACAGATACGCAGTATTTT. Full variable domain (outside the CDR3, taken from reference TRBV15 and TRBJ2-3): DAMVIQNPRYQVTQFGKPVTLSCSQTLNHNVMYWYQQKSSQAPKLLFHYYDKDFNNEADTPDNFQSRRPNTSFCFLDIRSPGLGDTAMYLCATSELAGSSTDTQYFGPGTRLTVL.

The CDR3 reads CASSLVGYTEAFF. The CDR3 DNA follows: TGTGCCAGCAGCTTAGTAGGGTACACTGAAGCTTTCTTT. The chain has TRBV13 and TRBJ1-1; D is uncertain. The germline V gene has CDR1 PRHDT and CDR2 FYEKMQ (reference sequence). Trimming stripped 1 base from V and 3 bases from J, with 6 bases between. The CDR3 totals 13 residues.

V usage is TRBV30 and J usage is TRBJ1-1, with D hard to call. This CDR3 has 13 amino acids. The germline V gene encodes CDR1 GTSNPN and CDR2 SVGIG (reference sequence). Trimming cost V 0 bases and J 4 bases, with 9 bases left between them. The CDR3 sequence: CAWSVTAATEAFF. CDR3 coding DNA: TGTGCCTGGAGTGTGACGGCGGCCACTGAAGCTTTCTTT.

The V gene is TRBV3-1, the J gene TRBJ2-2; D is uncertain. The CDR3 extends over 16 amino acids. The V end was cut by 0 bases, the J end by 6 bases, with 14 bases between. Looked up from germline, CDR1 is LGHDT and CDR2 is YNNKEL (reference sequence). Written as DNA, the CDR3 is TGTGCCAGCAGCCAAGATAGCTGGGAAGGAGCCGGGGAGCTGTTTTTT. Its protein is CASSQDSWEGAGELFF.